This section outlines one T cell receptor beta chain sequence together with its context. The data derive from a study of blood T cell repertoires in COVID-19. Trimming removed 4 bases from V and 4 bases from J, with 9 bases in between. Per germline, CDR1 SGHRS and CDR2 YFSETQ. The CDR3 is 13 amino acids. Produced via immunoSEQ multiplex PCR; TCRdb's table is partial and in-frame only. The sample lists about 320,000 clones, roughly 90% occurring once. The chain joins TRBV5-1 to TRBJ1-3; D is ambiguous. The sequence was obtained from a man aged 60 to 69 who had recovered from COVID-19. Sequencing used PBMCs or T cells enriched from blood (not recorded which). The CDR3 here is CASSQDLGNTIYF. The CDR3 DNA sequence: TGCGCCAGCAGCCAGGACTTGGGAAACACCATATATTTT.